The 18 T cell receptor beta chains in this list originate from one sample, sequenced in a study of blood T cell repertoires in COVID-19. Using immunoSEQ multiplex PCR, the repertoire was profiled, and TCRdb retains in-frame clones only, with some absent. The sample carries about 360,000 clones, around 86% recorded once. Input material: peripheral blood. These receptors were obtained from a human donor in a cohort sampled during active COVID-19.

The chain joins TRBV19 to TRBJ2-3; 7 bases match TRBD1. V shed 3 bases and J 1 base; nucleotides not matched to a gene: 7. The CDR3 contains 16 residues. Germline assignment: CDR1 LNHDA and CDR2 SQIVND (reference sequence). In DNA, the CDR3 is TGTGCCAGTAGTATGGGACAGCTCGATGGCACAGATACGCAGTATTTT. Translating gives CASSMGQLDGTDTQYF.

The rearrangement uses TRBV3-1 (or the pseudogene TRBV3-2) and TRBJ2-4; D is uncertain. The CDR3 consists of 13 residues. Looked up from germline, CDR1 is LGHDT and CDR2 is YNNKEL (reference sequence). Deletions cut 0 bases from V and 13 bases from J, with 13 bases between. The DNA for the CDR3 is TGTGCCAGCAGCCAAGATCGTACTACTAAACAGTACTTC. It yields the protein CASSQDRTTKQYF.

The genes are TRBV7-8 and TRBJ1-5, with unresolved D. V was cut by 1 base and J by 2 bases, with 9 bases left in between. Germline V gene sequence: CDR1 SGHVS, CDR2 FQNEAQ. The CDR3 extends over 15 amino acids. CDR3 amino acids: CASSLDGSGNQPQHF. In nucleotides, the CDR3 is TGTGCCAGCAGCTTAGATGGTTCGGGCAATCAGCCCCAGCATTTT. The full variable domain, with the rest looked up from reference TRBV7-8 and TRBJ1-5, is GAGVSQSPRYKVAKRGQDVALRCDPISGHVSLFWYQQALGQGPEFLTYFQNEAQLDKSGLPSDRFFAERPEGSVSTLKIQRTQQEDSAVYLCASSLDGSGNQPQHFGDGTRLSIL.

The chain joins TRBV2 to TRBJ1-2; D not resolved. The CDR3 contains 14 residues. Germline V gene sequence: CDR1 SNHLY, CDR2 FYNNEI. Deletions cut 2 bases from V and 4 bases from J, with 11 bases between. CDR3 protein: CASSETGVRYGYTF. CDR3 coding DNA: TGTGCCAGCAGTGAAACCGGGGTACGCTATGGCTACACCTTC.

The rearrangement links TRBV5-1 to TRBJ2-7; TRBD1 agrees at 9 bases. The CDR3 covers 12 residues. Per germline, CDR1 SGHRS and CDR2 YFSETQ. V lost 4 bases and J lost 12; bases outside the gene matches: 8. As DNA, the CDR3 is TGCGCCAGCAGCGGGGACAGGGAAATTTTGTACTTC. This gives the protein CASSGDREILYF.

Ten or more counts support this clone. The V call is TRBV7-6, the J call TRBJ2-2; maybe TRBD2 (5 bases). The CDR3 sequence is 17 residues long. Germline V gives CDR1 SGHVS, CDR2 FNYEAQ. The V end was cut by 5 bases, the J end by 1 base, with 17 bases between. DNA of the CDR3: TGTGCCAGCAGCCCCTTAAGGAACGGGAAGAACACCGGGGAGCTGTTTTTT. Translation gives CASSPLRNGKNTGELFF.

The gene calls are TRBV13 and TRBJ1-1; TRBD1 matches 9 bases. Unmatched junction bases numbered 11, after V lost 3 bases and J lost 0 bases. Per the germline V gene, CDR1 is PRHDT and CDR2 is FYEKMQ (reference sequence). This CDR3 is 18 amino acids long. The CDR3 DNA reads as TGTGCCAGCAGCTTCTTACGGACAGGGGCATGGGTGAACACTGAAGCTTTCTTT. Translation: CASSFLRTGAWVNTEAFF. Full variable domain (outside the CDR3, taken from reference TRBV13 and TRBJ1-1): AAGVIQSPRHLIKEKRETATLKCYPIPRHDTVYWYQQGPGQDPQFLISFYEKMQSDKGSIPDRFSAQQFSDYHSELNMSSLELGDSALYFCASSFLRTGAWVNTEAFFGQGTRLTVV.

The gene calls are TRBV19 and TRBJ1-3, with D possibly matching TRBD1 (6 bases). This CDR3 is 16 amino acids long. Germline lookup yields CDR1 LNHDA and CDR2 SQIVND (reference sequence). V lost 4 bases to trimming and J lost 2 bases, with 15 bases between them. DNA for the CDR3: TGTGCCAGTAGTAGCAGACAGGAAAAAACTGGAAACACCATATATTTT. Translated: CASSSRQEKTGNTIYF.

This clone was observed a single time. The chain uses TRBV28 and TRBJ1-1; D gene unclear. The CDR3 is 14 amino acids. CDR1 and CDR2 from the germline V gene are MDHEN and SYDVKM. The V end was cut by 6 bases, the J end by 0 bases, with 11 bases between. CDR3 sequence reads: CASSRAGLNTEAFF. The CDR3 DNA reads TGTGCCAGCAGCCGTGCCGGGTTGAACACTGAAGCTTTCTTT.

This chain links TRBV5-4 with TRBJ1-4; D gene uncertain. This CDR3 region has 15 residues. The germline V and J ends were trimmed by 2 bases and 8 bases, with 16 bases remaining between them. CDR1 and CDR2 from the germline V gene are SGHNT and YYREEE (reference sequence). The CDR3 loop is CASSFSVGRKEKLFF. The CDR3 DNA is TGTGCCAGCAGCTTCAGTGTGGGCCGGAAGGAAAAACTGTTTTTT. The full variable domain, with the rest looked up from reference TRBV5-4 and TRBJ1-4, is ETGVTQSPTHLIKTRGQQVTLRCSSQSGHNTVSWYQQALGQGPQFIFQYYREEENGRGNFPPRFSGLQFPNYSSELNVNALELDDSALYLCASSFSVGRKEKLFFGSGTQLSVL.

On this clone itself: Other DNA sequences in this specimen translate into the identical CDR3. The J gene is TRBJ2-7, the V gene TRBV3-1 (or the pseudogene TRBV3-2); the D gene is possibly TRBD2 (6 bases). Looked up from germline, CDR1 is LGHDT and CDR2 is YNNKEL (reference sequence). Trimming removed 0 bases at V and 4 bases at J, with 10 bases between. This CDR3 comprises 14 residues. The CDR3 DNA follows: TGTGCCAGCAGCCAAGACACGCTAGCGTACGAGCAGTACTTC. Translating it yields CASSQDTLAYEQYF.

The chain uses TRBV28 and TRBJ1-3; maybe TRBD1 (6 bases). V lost 4 bases and J 5 bases, leaving 15 bases between the germline ends. This CDR3 is built from 15 residues. The germline gives CDR1 MDHEN, CDR2 SYDVKM. The CDR3 sequence: CASSSGGARRNTIYF. The CDR3 nucleotides are TGTGCCAGCAGTTCCGGGGGGGCCCGAAGAAACACCATATATTTT.

This chain uses TRBV19 with TRBJ1-2; 7 nucleotides line up with TRBD1. CDR3 length equals 16 residues. The ends lost 5 bases at V and 1 base at J; junction bases unmatched: 10. CDR1 is LNHDA and CDR2 is SQIVND in the germline V gene (reference sequence). CDR3: CASSLHRQGINYGYTF. The CDR3 DNA reads as TGTGCCAGTAGTTTGCATCGACAGGGTATTAACTATGGCTACACCTTC.

This chain uses TRBV2 with TRBJ1-2; tentatively, D is TRBD1 (6 bases). This CDR3 has 13 amino acids. The ends were cut back, 5 bases at V and 8 bases at J, with 15 bases in the middle. The V gene's germline CDR1 is SNHLY and CDR2 FYNNEI. The CDR3 spells CASSPDRNEGYTF. The CDR3 coding sequence is TGTGCCAGCAGTCCTGACAGGAATGAGGGCTACACCTTC.

J is TRBJ1-3 and V is TRBV2; D is possibly TRBD1 (5 bases). CDR1 and CDR2 (germline): SNHLY, FYNNEI. The V gene lost 6 bases and the J gene lost 3 bases, with 21 bases spanning the gap. This CDR3 comprises 17 residues. For the CDR3, the DNA is TGTGCCAGCAGATCGGGGGAGGGTAGCCCCCTTGGAAACACCATATATTTT. Protein product: CASRSGEGSPLGNTIYF.

The CDR3 reads CASSSQGLAGETQYF. As DNA, the CDR3 is TGCGCCAGCAGCTCGCAGGGACTAGCGGGGGAGACCCAGTACTTC. The chain uses TRBV5-1 and TRBJ2-5; 13 bases are a match to TRBD2. The CDR3 sequence is 15 residues long. Trimming cost V 3 bases and J 5 bases; bases outside gene matches: 4. From germline, CDR1 is SGHRS and CDR2 YFSETQ.

The chain links TRBV11-3 to TRBJ1-2, with TRBD1 matching 7 bases. CDR1 is SGHNT, CDR2 YENEEA, per germline. This CDR3 comprises 14 residues. The junction had 6 bases not matched to a gene; V was cut back by 4 bases and J by 4 bases. CDR3 sequence reads: CASSYRTGGYGYTF. In DNA form, the CDR3 reads TGTGCCAGCAGCTACCGGACAGGTGGCTATGGCTACACCTTC.

This rearrangement joins TRBV11-2 to TRBJ1-2, with D hard to call. With 0 bases removed from V and 1 base from J, the gap between germline ends came to 9 bases. CDR1 and CDR2 (germline): SGHAT, FQNNGV. There are 15 residues in the CDR3. CDR3 bases: TGTGCCAGCAGCTTAGAACGTGCGGGTAACTATGGCTACACCTTC. This sequence encodes CASSLERAGNYGYTF. The variable domain in full, with the rest retrieved from reference TRBV11-2 and TRBJ1-2, is EAGVAQSPRYKIIEKRQSVAFWCNPISGHATLYWYQQILGQGPKLLIQFQNNGVVDDSQLPKDRFSAERLKGVDSTLKIQPAKLEDSAVYLCASSLERAGNYGYTFGSGTRLTVV.